This TCR beta chain was sequenced for a study of blood T cell repertoires in COVID-19 (dated by TCRdb to 2018 to 2020). With regard to the full study: Collaborator samples came from the United States, Italy and Spain and covered acute and convalescent phases of COVID-19. A freely available public database, intended as a resource for researchers studying the immune response to SARS-CoV-2, is where the repertoires were released. Deeply sampled blood TCRbeta repertoires from subjects exposed to, actively infected with, or recovered from COVID-19 were included in the dataset. Nearly every sample came with metadata listing a de-identified subject ID, COVID-19 status, age in years and sex. The prospective study material was composed of cDNA or gDNA derived from T cells, B-cell-depleted T cells, or PBMCs. Where available, HLA class I and class II types were taken from metadata supplied by the sample provider and were not determined by assay-based typing. The samples were drawn from two sources: the first 160 participants of the ongoing ImmuneRACE study, and some 1,300 subjects contributed by 6 global collaborators. Study-level results and caveats: How much clinical and demographic metadata was included differed by source and by participant, and the metadata was provided uncurated.

TCRbeta CDR3 regions were amplified from genomic DNA using the immunoSEQ Assay, a bias-controlled multiplex PCR. The original methods were these. Within the assay, amplification of reference gene primers was used to estimate how many nucleated cells each sample contained. Sequence reads were collapsed and filtered to measure the absolute abundance of every unique TCRbeta CDR3 rearrangement. For each sample, productive Simpson clonality was calculated by taking the square root of Simpson's diversity index across productive rearrangements. TCRdb obtained this table from immuneACCESS and retained in-frame rearrangements with V and J assigned. These tables miss some clones; where compared with another copy, unresolved V genes account for less than half of the shortfall, and the remainder is unexplained. V, J and clone size reflect that table, while D and trimming were determined from the DNA. This sample comprises 210,000 or so clones, roughly four fifths of them detected only once. The ten top clones hold 10% to 15% of the sample.

Trimming takes 2 bases off V and 4 bases off J; junction bases not matched to a gene: 6. The CDR3 starts with the cysteine, ends with the phenylalanine, and has 14 residues. Only the CDR3 region is kept as DNA, spanning 42 bases read in frame from base 1. As encoded in the germline V gene, CDR1 is SGHRS while CDR2 is YFSETQ. Comment on this clone: No cognate antigen has been identified for it. Per-nucleotide qualities are absent, and no much larger clonotype sits a single base away.

Whole blood was collected in K2EDTA tubes by collaborating institutions according to the institutions' own protocols. For TCRbeta analysis, collaborator samples were shipped as frozen whole blood, as isolated PBMCs, or as DNA extracted from either sample type. Sample: peripheral blood. Recombination joined TRBV5-1 with TRBJ2-7; 7 bases in between match TRBD1. This TCR derives from a woman in her thirties or forties with acute or convalescent COVID-19. The CDR3 reads as follows: CASSLKDRSYEQYF. The sequenced DNA: TGCGCCAGCAGCTTAAAGGACAGGTCGTACGAGCAGTACTTC.